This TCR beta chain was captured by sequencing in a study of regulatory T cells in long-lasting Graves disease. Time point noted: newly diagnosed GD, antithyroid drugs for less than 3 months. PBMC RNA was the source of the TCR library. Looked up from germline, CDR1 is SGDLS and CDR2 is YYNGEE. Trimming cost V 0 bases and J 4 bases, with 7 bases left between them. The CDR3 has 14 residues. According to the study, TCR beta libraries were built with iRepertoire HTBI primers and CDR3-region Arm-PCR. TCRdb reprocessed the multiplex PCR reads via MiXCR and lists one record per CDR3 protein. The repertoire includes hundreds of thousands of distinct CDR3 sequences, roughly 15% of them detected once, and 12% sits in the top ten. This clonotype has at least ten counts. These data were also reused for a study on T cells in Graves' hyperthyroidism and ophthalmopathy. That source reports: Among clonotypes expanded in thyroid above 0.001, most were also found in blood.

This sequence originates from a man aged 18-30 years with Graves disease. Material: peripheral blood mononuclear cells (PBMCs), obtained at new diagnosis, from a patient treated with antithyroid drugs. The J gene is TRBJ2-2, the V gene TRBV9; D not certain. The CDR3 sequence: CASSVGGPTGELFF. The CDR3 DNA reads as TGTGCCAGCAGCGTAGGTGGGCCCACCGGGGAGCTGTTTTTT.